The sequence of this T cell receptor beta chain was determined in a study of blood T cell repertoires in COVID-19. Study-wide background: COVID-19 samples, acute and convalescent, were from the United States, Italy and Spain. PBMCs, B-cell-depleted T cells, or T cells provided the cDNA or gDNA that made up the material.

In the study's own analysis: Amplified reference gene primers provided the basis for estimating nucleated cell counts. Only in-frame clones appear in the TCRdb table, and some are missing; sequencing was by immunoSEQ multiplex PCR. That table supplies the V and J calls and clone size; D and trimming were determined from the DNA. Of about 76,000 clones in the sample, around 90% were seen once. The V gene end was trimmed by 4 bases and the J gene end by 5 bases; junction bases not matched to a gene: 11. Germline assignment: CDR1 SGDLS and CDR2 YYNGEE. This CDR3 has 17 residues. This clone has more than one count but fewer than ten.

The gene calls are TRBV9 and TRBJ2-5; 13 positions agree with TRBD2. This TCR derives from a man aged 45-60 years with active COVID-19. The sequenced sample consisted of peripheral blood. The chain's CDR3 is CASSTGRTSGSQETQYF. The DNA for the CDR3 is TGTGCCAGCAGCACGGGACGGACTAGCGGGAGCCAGGAGACCCAGTACTTC.